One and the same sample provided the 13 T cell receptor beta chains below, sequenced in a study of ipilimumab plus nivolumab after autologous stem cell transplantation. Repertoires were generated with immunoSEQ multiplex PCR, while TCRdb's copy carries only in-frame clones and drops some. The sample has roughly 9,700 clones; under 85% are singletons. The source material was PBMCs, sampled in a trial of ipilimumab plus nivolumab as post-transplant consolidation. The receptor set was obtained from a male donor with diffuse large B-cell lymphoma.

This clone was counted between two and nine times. CDR3 sequence: CASSESFKGINYGYTF. CDR3 bases: TGTGCCAGCAGTGAAAGTTTTAAGGGAATTAACTATGGCTACACCTTC. The rearrangement joins TRBV2 to TRBJ1-2; D not certain. The V end lost 2 bases, the J end lost 1 base, and 14 bases lay between the germline ends. Per germline, CDR1 SNHLY and CDR2 FYNNEI. The CDR3 spans 16 residues.

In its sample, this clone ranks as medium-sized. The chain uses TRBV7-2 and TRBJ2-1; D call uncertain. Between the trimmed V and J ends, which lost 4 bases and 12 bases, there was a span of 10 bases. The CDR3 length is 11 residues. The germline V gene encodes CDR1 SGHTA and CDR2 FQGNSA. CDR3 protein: CASSYVQGQFF. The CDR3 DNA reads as TGTGCCAGCAGCTACGTTCAAGGGCAGTTCTTC. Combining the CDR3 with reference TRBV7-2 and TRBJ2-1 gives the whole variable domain GAGVSQSPSNKVTEKGKDVELRCDPISGHTALYWYRQSLGQGLEFLIYFQGNSAPDKSGLPSDRFSAERTGGSVSTLTIQRTQQEDSAVYLCASSYVQGQFFGPGTRLTVL.

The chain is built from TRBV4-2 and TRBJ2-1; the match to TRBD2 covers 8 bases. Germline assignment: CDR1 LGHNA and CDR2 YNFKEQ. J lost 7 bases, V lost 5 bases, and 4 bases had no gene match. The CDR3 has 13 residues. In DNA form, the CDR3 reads TGTGCCAGCAGCACCCAGCGGGGGAATGAGCAGTTCTTC. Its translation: CASSTQRGNEQFF.

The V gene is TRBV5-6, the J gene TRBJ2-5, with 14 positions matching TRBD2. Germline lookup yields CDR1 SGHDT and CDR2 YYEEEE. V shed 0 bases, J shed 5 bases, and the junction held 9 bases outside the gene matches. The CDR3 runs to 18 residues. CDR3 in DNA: TGTGCCAGCAGCTTGGCTCCCGGACTAGCGGGGGGCGTGGAGACCCAGTACTTC. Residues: CASSLAPGLAGGVETQYF.

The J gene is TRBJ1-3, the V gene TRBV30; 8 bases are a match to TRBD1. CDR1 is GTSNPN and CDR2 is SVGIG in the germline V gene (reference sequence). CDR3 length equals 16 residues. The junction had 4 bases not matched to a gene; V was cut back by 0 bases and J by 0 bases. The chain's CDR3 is CAWSVRTGSSGNTIYF. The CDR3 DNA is TGTGCCTGGAGTGTACGGACAGGGAGCTCTGGAAACACCATATATTTT.

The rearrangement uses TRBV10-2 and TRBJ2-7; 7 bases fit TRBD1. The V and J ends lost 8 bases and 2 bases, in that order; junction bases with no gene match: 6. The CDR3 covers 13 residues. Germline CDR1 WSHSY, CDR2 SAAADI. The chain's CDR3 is CASGPGQPYEQYF. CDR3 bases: TGCGCCAGCGGCCCGGGACAGCCCTACGAGCAGTACTTC.

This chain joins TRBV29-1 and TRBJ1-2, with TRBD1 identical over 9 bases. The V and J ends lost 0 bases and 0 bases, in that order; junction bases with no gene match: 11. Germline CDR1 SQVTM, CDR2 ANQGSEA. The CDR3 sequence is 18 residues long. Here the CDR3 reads CSVEDAPGQGLPNYGYTF. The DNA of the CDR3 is TGCAGCGTTGAAGATGCCCCGGGACAGGGTCTCCCTAACTATGGCTACACCTTC.

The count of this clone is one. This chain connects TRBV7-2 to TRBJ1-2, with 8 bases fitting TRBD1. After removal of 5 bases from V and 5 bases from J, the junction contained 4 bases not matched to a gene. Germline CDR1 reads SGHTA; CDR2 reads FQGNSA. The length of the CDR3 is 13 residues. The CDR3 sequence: CASSATGGYGYTF. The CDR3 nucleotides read TGTGCCAGCAGCGCTACAGGGGGGTATGGCTACACCTTC.

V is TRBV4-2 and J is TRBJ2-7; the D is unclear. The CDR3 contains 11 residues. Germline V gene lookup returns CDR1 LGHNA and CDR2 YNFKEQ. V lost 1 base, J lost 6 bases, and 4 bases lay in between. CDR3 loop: CASSQGSEQYF. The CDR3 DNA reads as TGTGCCAGCAGCCAAGGGTCCGAGCAGTACTTC.

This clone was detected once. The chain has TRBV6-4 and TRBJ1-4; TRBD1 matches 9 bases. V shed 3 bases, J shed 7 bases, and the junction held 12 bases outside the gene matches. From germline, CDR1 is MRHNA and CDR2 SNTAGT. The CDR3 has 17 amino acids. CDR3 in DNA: TGTGCCAGCAGTGATTCCCAGCACGGGACAGGGACTGAAAAACTGTTTTTT. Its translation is CASSDSQHGTGTEKLFF.

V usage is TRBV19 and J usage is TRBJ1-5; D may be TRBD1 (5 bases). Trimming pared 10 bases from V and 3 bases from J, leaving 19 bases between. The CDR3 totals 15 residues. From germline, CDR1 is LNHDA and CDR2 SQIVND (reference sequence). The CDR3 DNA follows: TGTGCCACCACCCCCGGGACCCTAAACAATCAGCCCCAGCATTTT. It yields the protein CATTPGTLNNQPQHF.

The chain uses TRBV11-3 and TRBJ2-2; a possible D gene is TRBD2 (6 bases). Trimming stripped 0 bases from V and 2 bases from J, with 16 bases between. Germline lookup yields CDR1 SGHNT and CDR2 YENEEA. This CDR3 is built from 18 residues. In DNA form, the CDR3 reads TGTGCCAGCAGCTTAGATAGTCCCGGGACTTCAAACACCGGGGAGCTGTTTTTT. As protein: CASSLDSPGTSNTGELFF.

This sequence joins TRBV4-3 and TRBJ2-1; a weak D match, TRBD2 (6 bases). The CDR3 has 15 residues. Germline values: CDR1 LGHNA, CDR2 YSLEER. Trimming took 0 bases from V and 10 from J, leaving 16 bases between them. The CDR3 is CASSQEIGLNPEQFF. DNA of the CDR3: TGCGCCAGCAGCCAAGAAATCGGACTAAACCCAGAGCAGTTCTTC.